The 19 T cell receptor beta chains below all came from one sample that was sequenced in a study of shared clonotypes between healthy human individuals. Sequencing was performed with immunoSEQ multiplex PCR; in TCRdb, only in-frame clones are kept and a portion is missing. The table lists roughly 500,000 clones, roughly 83% of them singletons. The sample taken for sequencing was PBMCs. The receptors stem from a woman between 35 and 50 years old in good health. Some clones in this sample may be carry-over from other donors' samples.

The rearrangement joins TRBV11-1 to TRBJ2-3; D possibly corresponds to TRBD1 (5 bases). CDR3 length equals 15 residues. The V and J ends lost 2 bases and 1 base respectively, with 10 bases between them. The germline gives CDR1 SGHAT, CDR2 FQDESV (reference sequence). The CDR3 sequence: CASSLSGMGTDTQYF. In DNA, the CDR3 is TGTGCCAGCAGCTTATCAGGGATGGGCACAGATACGCAGTATTTT.

Regarding this clone: It may be a read error: a sequence one base away is much more abundant. The sample carries other DNA sequences with the same CDR3. This chain links TRBV20-1 with TRBJ2-7; D gene ambiguous. With 2 bases removed from V and 3 bases from J, the gap between germline ends came to 5 bases. The CDR3 contains 11 residues. Germline-derived CDR1 and CDR2 are DFQATT and SNEGSKA (reference sequence). The CDR3 here is CSARSDYEQYF. The CDR3 nucleotides read TGCAGTGCTAGATCGGACTACGAGCAGTACTTC.

The gene calls are TRBV28 and TRBJ1-1; D not certain. This CDR3 comprises 13 residues. Per germline, CDR1 MDHEN and CDR2 SYDVKM. V lost 2 bases to trimming and J lost 1 base, with 5 bases between them. CDR3 residues: CASSLARNTEAFF. As DNA, the CDR3 is TGTGCCAGCAGTTTAGCCAGGAACACTGAAGCTTTCTTT.

With regard to this clone: The same CDR3 arises from other DNA sequences in this sample as well. The chain employs TRBV6-6 and TRBJ2-1; TRBD1 agrees at 7 bases. The CDR3 loop spans 13 amino acids. V trimming: 5 bases; J trimming: 4 bases; junction bases outside the gene matches: 2. Germline V gene lookup returns CDR1 MNHNY and CDR2 SVGAGI (reference sequence). CDR3 amino acids: CASSRTGYNEQFF. The CDR3 DNA is TGTGCCAGCAGTCGGACAGGTTACAATGAGCAGTTCTTC.

V usage is TRBV18 and J usage is TRBJ1-1, with 8 positions matching TRBD1. Losses at the gene ends were 3 bases for V and 5 bases for J; bases not matched to a gene: 5. CDR1 is KGHSH, CDR2 LQKENI, per germline. The CDR3 is 14 amino acids. For the CDR3, the DNA is TGTGCCAGCTCACCTCGGACAGGGATTACTGAAGCTTTCTTT. Protein sequence: CASSPRTGITEAFF.

The chain has TRBV5-5 and TRBJ2-1; 14 bases match TRBD2. CDR1 and CDR2 (germline): SGHKS, YYEKEE (reference sequence). V gave up 3 bases and J gave up 7 bases; unmatched junction bases: 6. The CDR3 has 16 amino acids. CDR3 DNA sequence: TGTGCCAGCAGCTGGCCGGGACTAGCGGGAGTAAATGAGCAGTTCTTC. Translating gives CASSWPGLAGVNEQFF.

The chain joins TRBV14 to TRBJ1-1; no clear D. V gave up 6 bases and J gave up 2 bases, with 7 bases separating them. The CDR3 is 12 residues long. Germline V gene lookup returns CDR1 SGHDN and CDR2 FVKESK. As DNA, the CDR3 is TGTGCCAGCAGGGACCCCAACACTGAAGCTTTCTTT. Translated, it gives CASRDPNTEAFF.

This chain joins TRBV27 and TRBJ2-3; 9 bases fit TRBD1. J gave up 4 bases and V 3 bases, and 8 bases lay outside the gene matches. Germline CDR1 MNHEY, CDR2 SMNVEV (reference sequence). This CDR3 comprises 16 residues. DNA of the CDR3: TGTGCCAGCAGTTTGAGGGGACAGGGTAGGTCAGATACGCAGTATTTT. It codes for CASSLRGQGRSDTQYF.

This clone was picked up many times. This sequence joins TRBV19 and TRBJ2-1; TRBD2 aligns across 10 bases. Trimming at V came to 7 bases and at J to 7 bases, leaving 7 bases not matched to a gene. The CDR3 runs 14 residues. Germline V lookup: CDR1 LNHDA, CDR2 SQIVND (reference sequence). This CDR3 reads CASTRGLAANEQFF. Written as DNA, the CDR3 is TGTGCCAGTACCCGAGGACTAGCGGCAAATGAGCAGTTCTTC. Filled out from reference TRBV19 and TRBJ2-1, the complete variable domain reads DGGITQSPKYLFRKEGQNVTLSCEQNLNHDAMYWYRQDPGQGLRLIYYSQIVNDFQKGDIAEGYSVSREKKESFPLTVTSAQKNPTAFYLCASTRGLAANEQFFGPGTRLTVL.

This CDR3 reads CASSLGRYSNQPQHF. The CDR3 region has the DNA TGTGCCAGCAGCTTAGGGCGGTATAGCAATCAGCCCCAGCATTTT. This chain links TRBV7-2 with TRBJ1-5; D is unclear. With 1 base removed from V and 0 bases from J, the gap between germline ends came to 7 bases. CDR3 size: 15 residues. In germline, CDR1 is SGHTA, CDR2 FQGNSA.

The chain joins TRBV15 to TRBJ2-2; the match to TRBD1 covers 7 bases. CDR1 and CDR2 (germline): LNHNV, YYDKDF (reference sequence). J gave up 1 base and V 3 bases, and 8 bases lay outside the gene matches. The CDR3 consists of 17 residues. The chain's CDR3 is CATSRDPWTGNTGELFF. The CDR3 nucleotides read TGTGCCACCAGCAGGGATCCGTGGACAGGGAACACCGGGGAGCTGTTTTTT.

This clone was detected only a few times. This sequence joins TRBV7-2 and TRBJ2-3, with 9 bases aligning to TRBD2. Trimming at V came to 6 bases and at J to 6 bases, leaving 10 bases not matched to a gene. Germline V gene lookup returns CDR1 SGHTA and CDR2 FQGNSA. The CDR3 runs 15 residues. The CDR3 sequence: CASRQISGSSDTQYF. Written as DNA, the CDR3 is TGTGCCAGCAGGCAAATTAGCGGGAGTTCCGATACGCAGTATTTT.

The rearrangement joins TRBV6-5 to TRBJ1-1; D is unclear. CDR3 length: 13 amino acids. V was pared by 7 bases and J by 1 base, with 10 bases between. CDR1 is MNHEY and CDR2 is SVGAGI in the germline V gene. CDR3 protein: CASNRKGNTEAFF. In DNA, the CDR3 is TGTGCCAGCAACAGAAAAGGGAACACTGAAGCTTTCTTT.

The J gene is TRBJ2-7, the V gene TRBV10-1; no firm D call. Trimming took 4 bases from V and 4 from J, leaving 8 bases between them. The CDR3 sequence is 12 residues long. Germline assignment: CDR1 WNHNN and CDR2 SYGVQD (reference sequence). The CDR3 bases are TGCGCCAGCAGTGTCCCAGTATACGAGCAGTACTTC. This encodes CASSVPVYEQYF.

This clone was found a few times. The chain couples TRBV28 to TRBJ1-2; 7 bases line up with TRBD1. There are 13 residues in the CDR3. After removal of 6 bases from V and 4 bases from J, the junction contained 5 bases not matched to a gene. Germline values: CDR1 MDHEN, CDR2 SYDVKM. The CDR3 DNA reads TGTGCCAGCAGAAGGGACAGTATCTATGGCTACACCTTC. Its protein is CASRRDSIYGYTF.

V gene TRBV19 combines with J gene TRBJ2-5, with a possible D match to TRBD2 (6 bases). Trimming removed 7 bases at V and 4 bases at J, with 16 bases between. The CDR3 runs 14 residues. CDR1 is LNHDA, CDR2 SQIVND, per germline (reference sequence). DNA for the CDR3: TGTGCCAGTACATCGGGGCAGGGAGGAGAGACCCAGTACTTC. It codes for CASTSGQGGETQYF.

This chain uses TRBV7-3 with TRBJ1-2; D perhaps matches TRBD1 (6 bases). The length of the CDR3 is 14 residues. Deletions cut 5 bases from V and 2 bases from J, with 12 bases between. Germline lookup yields CDR1 SGHTA and CDR2 FQGTGA. The CDR3 nucleotides are TGTGCCAGCAGCCTTAGTGGGGGCAACTATGGCTACACCTTC. This codes for CASSLSGGNYGYTF.

The chain links TRBV7-3 to TRBJ2-2; 7 nucleotides line up with TRBD1. CDR1 and CDR2 (germline): SGHTA, FQGTGA. The CDR3 has 14 amino acids. The trim removed 5 bases at V and 1 base at J, leaving 1 base unmatched. The CDR3 here is CASSRQGNTGELFF. CDR3 coding DNA: TGTGCCAGCAGCAGACAGGGGAACACCGGGGAGCTGTTTTTT.

V is TRBV27 and J is TRBJ1-1; D remains ambiguous. Germline V gives CDR1 MNHEY, CDR2 SMNVEV (reference sequence). The CDR3 extends over 15 amino acids. The V gene lost 5 bases and the J gene lost 0 bases, with 13 bases spanning the gap. The CDR3 DNA follows: TGTGCCAGCAGTCCCTGGACGGCTATGAACACTGAAGCTTTCTTT. Amino acids: CASSPWTAMNTEAFF.